These 21 T cell receptor beta chains share one sample of origin, sequenced in a study of OX40 agonist ivuxolimab in advanced cancers. The assay was immunoSEQ multiplex PCR, and TCRdb's table has in-frame clones only and misses some. The table includes approximately 12,000 clones, 75% to 95% detected once. The input for sequencing was CD4+ or CD8+ T cells sorted from blood, taken in a trial of the OX40 agonist ivuxolimab. Receptor source: an adult with an advanced solid tumor such as melanoma, head and neck, liver or kidney cancer.

The V and J genes are TRBV7-9 and TRBJ1-2; tentative D call: TRBD1 (6 bases). The germline V gene has CDR1 SEHNR and CDR2 FQNEAQ (reference sequence). V was cut by 5 bases and J by 6 bases, with 13 bases left in between. The CDR3 has 13 residues. CDR3 in DNA: TGTGCCAGCAGCCACAACCCAGGGGATGGCTACACCTTC. This gives the protein CASSHNPGDGYTF.

The rearrangement uses TRBV4-3 and TRBJ2-6; TRBD2 agrees at 7 bases. Per germline, CDR1 LGHNA and CDR2 YSLEER. CDR3 length: 20 amino acids. Trimming at V came to 2 bases and at J to 3 bases, leaving 16 bases not matched to a gene. The CDR3 reads CASSQSSRLWGGFGANVLTF. The CDR3 nucleotides are TGCGCCAGCAGCCAATCTTCCCGACTTTGGGGGGGTTTTGGGGCCAACGTCCTGACTTTC.

The J gene is TRBJ1-4, the V gene TRBV19, with TRBD1 identical over 7 bases. The CDR3 runs to 15 residues. Unmatched junction bases numbered 9, after V lost 3 bases and J lost 8 bases. Germline assignment: CDR1 LNHDA and CDR2 SQIVND (reference sequence). CDR3 protein: CASSISRQGGEKLFF. CDR3 DNA: TGTGCCAGTAGTATTAGCCGACAGGGAGGCGAAAAACTGTTTTTT. Drawing the rest from reference TRBV19 and TRBJ1-4, the complete variable domain is DGGITQSPKYLFRKEGQNVTLSCEQNLNHDAMYWYRQDPGQGLRLIYYSQIVNDFQKGDIAEGYSVSREKKESFPLTVTSAQKNPTAFYLCASSISRQGGEKLFFGSGTQLSVL.

The chain links TRBV7-2 to TRBJ1-5; 9 positions agree with TRBD1. Trimming took 3 bases from V and 9 from J; bases not matched to a gene: 6. Germline-derived CDR1 and CDR2 are SGHTA and FQGNSA. CDR3 size: 14 residues. CDR3 nucleotides: TGTGCCAGCAGCTTGACCGGGACAGGGTCGCCCCAGCATTTT. Translation: CASSLTGTGSPQHF.

The V call is TRBV4-1, the J call TRBJ2-4; TRBD1 might be the D (6 bases). V lost 2 bases and J lost 3, with 14 bases in between. The CDR3 spans 16 residues. CDR1 is MGHRA, CDR2 YSYEKL, per germline. CDR3: CASSQLQGLGKNIQYF. The DNA for the CDR3 is TGCGCCAGCAGCCAACTACAGGGATTGGGCAAAAACATTCAGTACTTC.

This clone was picked up one time. The V gene is TRBV4-3, the J gene TRBJ2-3, with a weak D call TRBD1 (5 bases). Germline lookup yields CDR1 LGHNA and CDR2 YSLEER. The germline V and J ends were trimmed by 0 bases and 8 bases, with 9 bases remaining between them. The CDR3 loop spans 13 amino acids. CDR3 in DNA: TGCGCCAGCAGCCAAGATGGGGCTAGTACGCAGTATTTT. This gives the protein CASSQDGASTQYF.

The chain joins TRBV7-9 to TRBJ2-4; tentative D call: TRBD1 (6 bases). The CDR3 is 16 residues long. From germline, CDR1 is SEHNR and CDR2 FQNEAQ (reference sequence). Between the trimmed V and J ends, which lost 4 bases and 1 base, there was a span of 14 bases. The CDR3 nucleotides read TGTGCCAGCAGCTCTTACAGGGATGGCGCCAAAAACATTCAGTACTTC. Amino acids: CASSSYRDGAKNIQYF.

V usage is TRBV25-1 and J usage is TRBJ2-3; 9 nucleotides align to TRBD1. Germline loops: CDR1 MGHDK, CDR2 SYGVNS. The trim removed 4 bases at V and 6 bases at J, leaving 14 bases unmatched. The CDR3 is 17 amino acids. The CDR3 region is CASSGIPGQGGTDTQYF. The CDR3 DNA reads as TGTGCCAGCAGTGGAATCCCGGGACAGGGAGGGACGGATACGCAGTATTTT.

This clone showed up just once. The chain has TRBV4-2 and TRBJ2-7; D ambiguous. Germline-derived CDR1 and CDR2 are LGHNA and YNFKEQ. The CDR3 sequence is 15 residues long. Trimming cost V 4 bases and J 5 bases, with 18 bases left between them. The DNA for the CDR3 is TGTGCCAGCAGCCGCCCTATGCCGTCCTATCACGAGCAGTACTTC. Residues: CASSRPMPSYHEQYF.

The V call is TRBV5-5, the J call TRBJ2-1, with 7 bases that match TRBD2. J lost 4 bases, V lost 4 bases, and 11 bases had no gene match. The CDR3 is 16 amino acids. Germline V CDR1 and CDR2: SGHKS, YYEKEE (reference sequence). For the CDR3, the DNA is TGTGCCAGCAGCCCGACGGGACTACGGAATTACAATGAGCAGTTCTTC. It yields the protein CASSPTGLRNYNEQFF.

Worth noting for this clone: Relative to the germline gene, one junction end is altered; a read error may explain this. The chain employs TRBV20-1 and TRBJ2-3; 9 bases match TRBD2. The CDR3 runs 11 residues. CDR1 is DFQATT and CDR2 is SNEGSKA in the germline V gene (reference sequence). CDR3: CSPLLAGGRNF. As DNA, the CDR3 is TGCAGTCCACTACTCGCGGGGGGGCGTAATTTT.

Written as DNA, the CDR3 is TGTGCCAGTACCCAGAGGATGGGGGGCGGCTACGAGCAGTACTTC. Encoded protein: CASTQRMGGGYEQYF. The chain couples TRBV19 to TRBJ2-7; tentatively, D is TRBD1 or TRBD2 (6 bases each). This CDR3 contains 15 residues. Germline CDR1 is LNHDA and CDR2 is SQIVND (reference sequence). V lost 7 bases, J lost 3 bases, and 19 bases lay in between.

The J gene is TRBJ2-2, the V gene TRBV5-4; perhaps TRBD2 as D (6 bases). CDR3 length: 16 amino acids. From germline, CDR1 is SGHNT and CDR2 YYREEE (reference sequence). V lost 6 bases to trimming and J lost 4 bases, with 19 bases between them. The CDR3 is CASTPKPGVFTGELFF. CDR3 bases: TGTGCCAGCACCCCTAAGCCGGGAGTCTTCACCGGGGAGCTGTTTTTT.

This chain links TRBV30 with TRBJ2-7; 10 positions match TRBD2. CDR1 is GTSNPN, CDR2 SVGIG, per germline (reference sequence). The CDR3 runs to 12 residues. With 5 bases clipped from V and 3 bases from J, the junction kept 1 base outside the gene matches. CDR3 amino acids: CAWASGSYEQYF. CDR3 DNA sequence: TGTGCCTGGGCTAGCGGGAGCTACGAGCAGTACTTC.

This rearrangement joins TRBV14 to TRBJ1-2, with 8 bases lining up with TRBD1. Germline V CDR1 and CDR2: SGHDN, FVKESK. The V and J ends lost 0 bases and 5 bases, in that order; junction bases with no gene match: 8. The CDR3 totals 16 residues. The CDR3 DNA reads TGTGCCAGCAGCCAAGATAGCCAGGGGGCGCGTTATGGCTACACCTTC. Encoded protein: CASSQDSQGARYGYTF.

In its sample, this clone was seen a few times. CDR3 DNA sequence: TGTGCCAGCAGCACCGGGACAGGGGAATACGAGCAGTACTTC. Amino acid sequence: CASSTGTGEYEQYF. This chain connects TRBV5-4 to TRBJ2-7, with TRBD1 matching 10 bases. Per germline, CDR1 SGHNT and CDR2 YYREEE (reference sequence). The length of the CDR3 is 14 residues. J was trimmed by 4 bases and V by 4 bases; bases with no gene match: 5.

This chain links TRBV6-5 with TRBJ2-2; D perhaps matches TRBD2 (6 bases). The CDR3 runs to 15 residues. Trimming shortened V by 5 bases and J by 7 bases, and 17 bases separated the two germline ends. The germline CDR1 and CDR2 sequences are MNHEY and SVGAGI. The DNA of the CDR3 is TGTGCCAGCAGTGGGACTTCGGCGGGTTTCGGGGAGCTGTTTTTT. This sequence encodes CASSGTSAGFGELFF.

This clone was picked up one time. The chain is built from TRBV4-2 and TRBJ2-1; D uncertain. Germline V gene sequence: CDR1 LGHNA, CDR2 YNFKEQ. V lost 0 bases and J lost 8, with 8 bases in between. The CDR3 has 13 residues. DNA of the CDR3: TGTGCCAGCAGCCAAGACCTAGGCGATGAGCAGTTCTTC. The encoded protein is CASSQDLGDEQFF.

In this sample, this clone turned up a few times. V gene TRBV14 combines with J gene TRBJ1-1; 7 bases are a match to TRBD1. The CDR3 has 14 amino acids. J was trimmed by 4 bases and V by 6 bases; bases with no gene match: 8. The germline CDR1 and CDR2 sequences are SGHDN and FVKESK. This CDR3 reads CASSTTGLGTEAFF. Written as DNA, the CDR3 is TGTGCCAGCAGTACGACAGGGCTGGGCACTGAAGCTTTCTTT.

The rearrangement uses TRBV5-6 and TRBJ2-3; 8 bases are a match to TRBD1. Germline lookup yields CDR1 SGHDT and CDR2 YYEEEE. The CDR3 loop spans 15 amino acids. V shed 2 bases and J 4 bases; nucleotides not matched to a gene: 6. This CDR3 reads CASSFEQGGADTQYF. As DNA, the CDR3 is TGTGCCAGCAGCTTTGAACAGGGGGGTGCAGATACGCAGTATTTT.

This clone was seen once. The chain is built from TRBV9 and TRBJ2-1; TRBD2 agrees at 10 bases. Germline loops: CDR1 SGDLS, CDR2 YYNGEE. The V gene end was trimmed by 3 bases and the J gene end by 4 bases; junction bases not matched to a gene: 4. This CDR3 comprises 15 residues. The CDR3 DNA follows: TGTGCCAGCAGCGACGGGACTAGCGAATACAATGAGCAGTTCTTC. It translates to CASSDGTSEYNEQFF. Full variable domain (rest looked up from reference TRBV9 and TRBJ2-1): DSGVTQTPKHLITATGQRVTLRCSPRSGDLSVYWYQQSLDQGLQFLIQYYNGEERAKGNILERFSAQQFPDLHSELNLSSLELGDSALYFCASSDGTSEYNEQFFGPGTRLTVL.